This TCR beta chain derives from a study of OX40 agonist ivuxolimab in advanced cancers. The V gene end was trimmed by 6 bases and the J gene end by 1 base; junction bases not matched to a gene: 5. This CDR3 spans 15 amino acids. Germline CDR1 reads MNHNY; CDR2 reads SVGAGI (reference sequence). Clones were read by immunoSEQ multiplex PCR, and TCRdb kept only the in-frame ones, dropping some. This sample has about 94,000 clones, with 80% to 90% found just once. This sequence joins TRBV6-6 and TRBJ1-5, with TRBD1 matching 8 bases. Sequencing was performed on CD4+ or CD8+ T cells sorted from blood, taken in a trial of the OX40 agonist ivuxolimab. The TCR originated in an adult with an advanced solid tumor such as melanoma, head and neck, liver or kidney cancer. CDR3 sequence: CASSPGQGSNQPQHF. The CDR3 DNA follows: TGTGCCAGCAGCCCTGGACAGGGCAGCAATCAGCCCCAGCATTTT.